Below are 13 T cell receptor beta chains sequenced from a single sample in a study of tumor-infiltrating lymphocytes in primary liver carcinoma. The study co-extracted DNA and RNA from around 20-30 mg of unsorted bulk tissue. A primer matching the constant region was used to make TCR beta cDNA from approximately 500 ng of total RNA. Libraries of TCR beta came from three nested multiplex PCR rounds with slightly modified ARM-PCR. In the first two PCR rounds, TRBV1-TRBV30 forward primers were paired with a C-beta reverse primer, and each round lasted roughly 9 cycles. Each CDR3 protein gets one entry after TCRdb re-called the multiplex PCR reads with MiXCR. The top ten clones hold 8.4% of a sample with about 130,000 distinct CDR3 sequences, 50% to 80% of them seen once. Sequencing input: liver tumor tissue from sampling region 3. Subset indicated: tumor region T3, left-lateral pole. The receptors were gathered from a woman aged 60-75 years with primary liver carcinoma and hepatitis B virus infection.

Comment on this clonotype: The junction does not match germline at one end; this may be a read error. The gene calls are TRBV12-3 or TRBV12-4 and TRBJ1-5; a possible D gene is TRBD1 (6 bases). The CDR3 has 17 amino acids. The CDR3 loop reads CANSLKGGPGDYQPQHF. CDR3 DNA sequence: TGTGCCAACAGTTTAAAGGGAGGGCCAGGGGATTATCAGCCCCAGCATTTT.

The gene calls are TRBV11-2 and TRBJ2-3; a possible D gene is TRBD2 (5 bases). Trimming shortened V by 5 bases and J by 7 bases, and 16 bases separated the two germline ends. CDR1 is SGHAT, CDR2 FQNNGV, per germline. This CDR3 contains 14 residues. The CDR3 is CASSRAADSNTQYF. The CDR3 nucleotides are TGTGCCAGCAGCCGAGCCGCGGACTCAAATACGCAGTATTTT.

As regards this clonotype: The junction and the germline gene differ at one end; a read error may be behind it. The DNA for the CDR3 is TGCACCAGCAGTTTGGCCACTAGCGGGGTCACAGATACGCAGTATTTT. It codes for CTSSLATSGVTDTQYF. The chain combines TRBV5-1 with TRBJ2-3, with 10 bases aligning to TRBD2. CDR3 length equals 16 residues. The germline V gene encodes CDR1 SGHRS and CDR2 YFSETQ. Full variable domain (rest looked up from reference TRBV5-1 and TRBJ2-3): KAGVTQTPRYLIKTRGQQVTLSCSPISGHRSVSWYQQTPGQGLQFLFEYFSETQRNKGNFPGRFSGRQFSNSRSEMNVSTLELGDSALYLCTSSLATSGVTDTQYFGPGTRLTVL.

Notes on this clonotype: One end of the junction fails to match germline, which may point to a read error. The chain recombines TRBV4-1 with TRBJ2-4; D might be TRBD2 (6 bases). Germline V gene lookup returns CDR1 MGHRA and CDR2 YSYEKL. CDR3 size: 19 residues. CDR3 DNA sequence: TGCGCCAGCAGCCCCACTGTATTAGCGGTAACGGTCGCCAAAAAGATTCAGTACTTC. Amino acids: CASSPTVLAVTVAKKIQYF.

The chain is built from TRBV28 and TRBJ2-1; perhaps TRBD2 as D (6 bases). The CDR3 loop spans 11 amino acids. Deletions cut 10 bases from V and 16 bases from J, with 20 bases between. Looked up from germline, CDR1 is MDHEN and CDR2 is SYDVKM. CDR3 in DNA: TGTGCCATTAACCCCCCGGGAGAGGGATTCTTC. Translation: CAINPPGEGFF.

V is TRBV11-2 and J is TRBJ1-4; D is ambiguous. The CDR3 spans 13 residues. In germline, CDR1 is SGHAT, CDR2 FQNNGV. CDR3 loop: CTSSPHIGEKLFF. DNA of the CDR3: TGTACAAGCAGCCCCCACATTGGGGAAAAACTGTTTTTT.

This sequence joins TRBV11-2 and TRBJ2-7; 7 positions match TRBD1. Gene TRBJ2-1 matches the end of the DNA better, so the J call may be wrong. Germline V gene lookup returns CDR1 SGHAT and CDR2 FQNNGV. This CDR3 has 15 amino acids. The CDR3 DNA reads TGTGCCAGCAGCTTGGATAGGGGGCTAGTTCCCGAGCAGTTCTTC. Amino acids: CASSLDRGLVPEQFF.

This clonotype was recorded a few times. A junction end diverges from the germline sequence, so it may reflect a read error. This sequence joins TRBV20-1 and TRBJ2-7; possible D gene TRBD1, 5 bases. This CDR3 has 11 amino acids. Germline CDR1 DFQATT, CDR2 SNEGSKA (reference sequence). CDR3 region: CSAVGAYGQYF. In nucleotides, the CDR3 is TGCAGTGCTGTAGGGGCCTACGGGCAGTACTTC.

Regarding this clonotype: The final CDR3 position lacks the conserved phenylalanine or tryptophan, pointing to a likely read error. As DNA, the CDR3 is TGTGCCACCAGCTTAGGTCGGGGGGAGTGGGGTGTCGACGAGCAGTTCCTC. It encodes CATSLGRGEWGVDEQFL. The rearrangement uses TRBV11-3 and TRBJ2-1, with TRBD2 matching 7 bases. CDR1 and CDR2 (germline): SGHNT, YENEEA. This CDR3 spans 17 amino acids.

Regarding this clonotype: One junction end does not reproduce the germline sequence, and a read error may be involved. The chain has TRBV11-3 and TRBJ2-1; D is perhaps TRBD2 (5 bases). The CDR3 is made up of 13 amino acids. Looked up from germline, CDR1 is SGHNT and CDR2 is YENEEA. The CDR3 is CVSSAEGYNEQFF. Written as DNA, the CDR3 is TGTGTCAGCAGTGCCGAGGGTTACAATGAGCAGTTCTTC. The full variable domain, in which reference TRBV11-3 and TRBJ2-1 provide the parts outside the CDR3, is EAGVVQSPRYKIIEKKQPVAFWCNPISGHNTLYWYLQNLGQGPELLIRYENEEAVDDSQLPKDRFSAERLKGVDSTLKIQPAELGDSAVYLCVSSAEGYNEQFFGPGTRLTVL.

Within the sample, this clonotype is large. The J gene is TRBJ2-1, the V gene TRBV11-3; TRBD2 matches at 8 bases. After removal of 5 bases from V and 5 bases from J, the junction contained 8 bases not matched to a gene. Germline V CDR1 and CDR2: SGHNT, YENEEA. This CDR3 has 15 residues. CDR3 nucleotide sequence: TGTGCCAGCAGCCCTCGGGGTAGCGGGAACAATGAGCAGTTCTTC. It translates to CASSPRGSGNNEQFF.

Points on this clonotype: A much bigger clone sits one base away, suggesting this may be a read error. This CDR3 is missing its conserved last phenylalanine or tryptophan, likely due to a read error. The genes are TRBV7-9 and TRBJ2-3; D gene unclear. CDR3 length equals 14 residues. CDR1 and CDR2 from the germline V gene are SEHNR and FQNEAQ (reference sequence). Between the trimmed V and J ends, which lost 5 bases and 2 bases, there was a span of 11 bases. The CDR3: CASSHSASTDTQYL. The CDR3, as DNA: TGTGCCAGCAGCCACTCGGCATCCACAGATACGCAGTATTTG.

This clonotype was found many times. Here the CDR3 reads CASSYRGHSGAYEQYF. Written as DNA, the CDR3 is TGTGCCAGCAGTTACCGGGGGCATTCAGGAGCCTACGAGCAGTACTTC. The chain uses TRBV6-5 and TRBJ2-7; D possibly matches TRBD1 or TRBD2 (6 bases each). V gave up 2 bases and J gave up 2 bases, with 16 bases separating them. The CDR3 is 16 residues long. The germline V gene encodes CDR1 MNHEY and CDR2 SVGAGI.